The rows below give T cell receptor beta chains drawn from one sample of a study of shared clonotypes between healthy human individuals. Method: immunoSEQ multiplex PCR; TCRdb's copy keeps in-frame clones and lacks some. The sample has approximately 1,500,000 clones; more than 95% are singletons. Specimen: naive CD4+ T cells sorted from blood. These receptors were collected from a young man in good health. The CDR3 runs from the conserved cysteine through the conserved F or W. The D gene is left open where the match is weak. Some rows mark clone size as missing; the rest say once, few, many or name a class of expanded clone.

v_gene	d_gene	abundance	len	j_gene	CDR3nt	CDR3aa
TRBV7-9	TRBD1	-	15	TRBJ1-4	TGTGCCAGCAGCTTAGGCGACAGGGATCGCGAAAAACTGTTTTTT	CASSLGDRDREKLFF
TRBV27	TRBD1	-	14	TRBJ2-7	TGTGCCAGCAGTTTCAGGGGGCCGGTGGCCGAGCAGTACTTC	CASSFRGPVAEQYF
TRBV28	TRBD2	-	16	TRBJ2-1	TGTGCCAGCAGTCCCGTAGCGGGGAGCTCCTACAATGAGCAGTTCTTC	CASSPVAGSSYNEQFF
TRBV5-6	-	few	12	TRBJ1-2	TGTGCCAGCAGCGGCACGGGCTATGGCTACACCTTC	CASSGTGYGYTF
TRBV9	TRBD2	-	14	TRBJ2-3	TGTGCCAGCAGCGTAAGGACTAGCCCAGATACGCAGTATTTT	CASSVRTSPDTQYF
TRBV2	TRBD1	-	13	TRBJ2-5	TGTGCCAGCATCGGGACAGGGCTAGAGACCCAGTACTTC	CASIGTGLETQYF
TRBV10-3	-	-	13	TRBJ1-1	TGTGCCATCAGGGACGGGGCGAACACTGAAGCTTTCTTT	CAIRDGANTEAFF
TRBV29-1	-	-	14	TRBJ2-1	TGCAGCGTCGAGACTAGAGGGGGGTACAATGAGCAGTTCTTC	CSVETRGGYNEQFF
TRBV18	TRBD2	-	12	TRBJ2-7	TGTGCCAGCTCACCACCGGGGGGGGAGCAGTACTTC	CASSPPGGEQYF
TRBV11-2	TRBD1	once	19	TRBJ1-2	TGTGCCAGCAGCTTAAGACCCCTAACAGGGGGCGCCCATATGAGGGGCTACACCTTC	CASSLRPLTGGAHMRGYTF
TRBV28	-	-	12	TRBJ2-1	TGTGCCAGCAGACCGGAGTACAATGAGCAGTTCTTC	CASRPEYNEQFF
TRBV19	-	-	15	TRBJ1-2	TGTGCCAGTAGCAAAGGCGCAGAACGTATCTATGGCTACACCTTC	CASSKGAERIYGYTF
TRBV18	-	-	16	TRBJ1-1	TGTGCCAGCTCACCACCGCGGCCAGGCGGGGGCCCTGAAGCTTTCTTT	CASSPPRPGGGPEAFF
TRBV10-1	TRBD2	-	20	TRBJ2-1	TGCGCCAGCAGTGGGACCGGGACTAGCGGGAGGGCAAGCTCCTACAATGAGCAGTTCTTC	CASSGTGTSGRASSYNEQFF
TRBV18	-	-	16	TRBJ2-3	TGTGCCAGCTCACCACCTCGAGGAACAGGCACAGATACGCAGTATTTT	CASSPPRGTGTDTQYF
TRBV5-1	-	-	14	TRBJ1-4	TGCGCCAGCAGCGTGGGGGGGATTGATGAAAAACTGTTTTTT	CASSVGGIDEKLFF
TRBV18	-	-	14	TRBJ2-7	TGTGCCAGCTCACCAAACACGGTCTCCTACGAGCAGTACTTC	CASSPNTVSYEQYF
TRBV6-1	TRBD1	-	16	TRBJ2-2	TGTGCCAGCAGTGAGCGACAGGGGGCGGGCACCGGGGAGCTGTTTTTT	CASSERQGAGTGELFF
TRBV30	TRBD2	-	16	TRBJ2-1	TGTGCCTGGAGCCCGATACTAGCGGGCAGAGAGAATGAGCAGTTCTTC	CAWSPILAGRENEQFF
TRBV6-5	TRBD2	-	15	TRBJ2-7	TGTGCCAGCAGTTTGGTCGGGGGGGGCGACTACGAGCAGTACTTC	CASSLVGGGDYEQYF
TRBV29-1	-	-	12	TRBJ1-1	TGCAGCGTTGTTCAAGGGGGGACTGAAGCTTTCTTT	CSVVQGGTEAFF
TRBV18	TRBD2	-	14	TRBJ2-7	TGTGCCAGCTCACCTCATTTGACGGGGGGCGAGCAGTACTTC	CASSPHLTGGEQYF
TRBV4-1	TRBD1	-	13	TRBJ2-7	TGCGCCAGCAGCGCACACAGGGGTGGCGAGCAGTACTTC	CASSAHRGGEQYF
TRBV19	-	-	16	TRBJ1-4	TGTGCCAGTAATCAAGGGTCGGGCGGCTTTAATGAAAAACTGTTTTTT	CASNQGSGGFNEKLFF
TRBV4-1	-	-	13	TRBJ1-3	TGCGCCAGCAGCCAAGATGCTGGAAACACCATATATTTT	CASSQDAGNTIYF
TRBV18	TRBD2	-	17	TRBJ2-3	TGTGCCAGCTCGCGGGGACTAGCGGGAGGTACCACAGATACGCAGTATTTT	CASSRGLAGGTTDTQYF
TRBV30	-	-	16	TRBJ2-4	TGTGCCTGGAGTGTAAAGAGCAGTATTTTGAAAAACATTCAGTACTTC	CAWSVKSSILKNIQYF
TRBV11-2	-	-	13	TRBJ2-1	TGTGCCAGCAGCTTCCAGGATTACAATGAGCAGTTCTTC	CASSFQDYNEQFF
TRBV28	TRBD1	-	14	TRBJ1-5	TGTGCCAGCACCCCGGGACAGGGGACCCAGCCCCAGCATTTT	CASTPGQGTQPQHF
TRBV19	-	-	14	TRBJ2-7	TGTGCCAGTACGAGCGGCGGAGGGCCCTACGAGCAGTACTTC	CASTSGGGPYEQYF
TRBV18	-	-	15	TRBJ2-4	TGTGCCAGCTCACCACTGCCGTTAGCCAAAAACATTCAGTACTTC	CASSPLPLAKNIQYF
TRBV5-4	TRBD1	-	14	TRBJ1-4	TGTGCCAGCAGCCAGGGGGGAGCTAATGAAAAACTGTTTTTT	CASSQGGANEKLFF
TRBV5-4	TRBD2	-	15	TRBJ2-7	TGTGCCAGCAGCCTAACGGGACTAGCGGGACACGAGCAGTACTTC	CASSLTGLAGHEQYF
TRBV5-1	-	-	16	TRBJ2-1	TGCGCCAGCAGCGCCTTGGAGGGAAGCTCCTACAATGAGCAGTTCTTC	CASSALEGSSYNEQFF
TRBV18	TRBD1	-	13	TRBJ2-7	TGTGCCAGCTCCGGGACAGGGTTGTACGAGCAGTACTTC	CASSGTGLYEQYF
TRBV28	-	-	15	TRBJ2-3	TGTGCCAGCACGACGAGGTACCCTAGCACAGATACGCAGTATTTT	CASTTRYPSTDTQYF
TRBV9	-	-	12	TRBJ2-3	TGTGCCAGCAGCGCAGGGCAAGATACGCAGTATTTT	CASSAGQDTQYF
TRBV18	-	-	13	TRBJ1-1	TGTGCCAGCTCACCACTCAGGGCCACTGAAGCTTTCTTT	CASSPLRATEAFF
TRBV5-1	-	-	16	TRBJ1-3	TGCGCCAGCAGCTTGGCTGGGACGGACAGAGGAAACACCATATATTTT	CASSLAGTDRGNTIYF
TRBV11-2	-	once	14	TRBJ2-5	TGTGCCTCGGCGTCGGGACCCATGGGGGAGACCCAGTACTTC	CASASGPMGETQYF
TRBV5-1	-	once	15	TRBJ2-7	TGCGCCAGCAGCTTGGAGCCGGTAAGCTCCTACGAGCAGTACTTC	CASSLEPVSSYEQYF
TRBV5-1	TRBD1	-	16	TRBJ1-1	TGCGCCAGCACCCCCCGGTCAGGACAGGGTAGAGCTGAAGCTTTCTTT	CASTPRSGQGRAEAFF
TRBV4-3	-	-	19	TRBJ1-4	TGCGCCAGCAGCCAAGATGCCCGGGTGATCGAGGGGGAGAGAGAAAAACTGTTTTTT	CASSQDARVIEGEREKLFF
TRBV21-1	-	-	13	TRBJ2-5	TGTGCCAGCAGCATAGCGGGAATAGAGACCCAGTACTTC	CASSIAGIETQYF
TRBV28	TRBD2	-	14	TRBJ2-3	TGTGCCAGCAGCCTACATGGGGGGGCAGATACGCAGTATTTT	CASSLHGGADTQYF
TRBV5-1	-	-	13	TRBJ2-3	TGCGCCAGCAGCTTGGGAGTGGCAGATACGCAGTATTTT	CASSLGVADTQYF
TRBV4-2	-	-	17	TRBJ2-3	TGTGCCAGCAGCCGCCCTTGGGGGGGCGGGACCACAGATACGCAGTATTTT	CASSRPWGGGTTDTQYF
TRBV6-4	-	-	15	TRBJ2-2	TGTGCCAGCACCAAGGACACCCTGAACACCGGGGAGCTGTTTTTT	CASTKDTLNTGELFF
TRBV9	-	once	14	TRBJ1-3	TGTGCCAGCAGCGTAAGCCCCTCTGGAAACACCATATATTTT	CASSVSPSGNTIYF
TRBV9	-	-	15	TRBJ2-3	TGTGCCAGCAGCTCACGACCCTTTATCACAGATACGCAGTATTTT	CASSSRPFITDTQYF
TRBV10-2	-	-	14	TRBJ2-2	TGCGCCAGCAGTGAGTCGATTTGGTCCGGGGAGCTGTTTTTT	CASSESIWSGELFF
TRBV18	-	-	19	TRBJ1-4	TGTGCCAGCTCACCATCCCTGGCAGGGTACGCGCGGGTAGAGGAAAAACTGTTTTTT	CASSPSLAGYARVEEKLFF
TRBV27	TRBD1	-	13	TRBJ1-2	TGTGCCAGCAGTTCCAGGGGGGCCTATGGCTACACCTTC	CASSSRGAYGYTF
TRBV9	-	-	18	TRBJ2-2	TGTGCCAGCAGCGTAGTGGCGCGGGACTTCGGGGGCACCGGGGAGCTGTTTTTT	CASSVVARDFGGTGELFF
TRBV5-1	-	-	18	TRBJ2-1	TGCGCCAGCAGCTTGGGGCGCTGGAATCTTAAAACCTACAATGAGCAGTTCTTC	CASSLGRWNLKTYNEQFF